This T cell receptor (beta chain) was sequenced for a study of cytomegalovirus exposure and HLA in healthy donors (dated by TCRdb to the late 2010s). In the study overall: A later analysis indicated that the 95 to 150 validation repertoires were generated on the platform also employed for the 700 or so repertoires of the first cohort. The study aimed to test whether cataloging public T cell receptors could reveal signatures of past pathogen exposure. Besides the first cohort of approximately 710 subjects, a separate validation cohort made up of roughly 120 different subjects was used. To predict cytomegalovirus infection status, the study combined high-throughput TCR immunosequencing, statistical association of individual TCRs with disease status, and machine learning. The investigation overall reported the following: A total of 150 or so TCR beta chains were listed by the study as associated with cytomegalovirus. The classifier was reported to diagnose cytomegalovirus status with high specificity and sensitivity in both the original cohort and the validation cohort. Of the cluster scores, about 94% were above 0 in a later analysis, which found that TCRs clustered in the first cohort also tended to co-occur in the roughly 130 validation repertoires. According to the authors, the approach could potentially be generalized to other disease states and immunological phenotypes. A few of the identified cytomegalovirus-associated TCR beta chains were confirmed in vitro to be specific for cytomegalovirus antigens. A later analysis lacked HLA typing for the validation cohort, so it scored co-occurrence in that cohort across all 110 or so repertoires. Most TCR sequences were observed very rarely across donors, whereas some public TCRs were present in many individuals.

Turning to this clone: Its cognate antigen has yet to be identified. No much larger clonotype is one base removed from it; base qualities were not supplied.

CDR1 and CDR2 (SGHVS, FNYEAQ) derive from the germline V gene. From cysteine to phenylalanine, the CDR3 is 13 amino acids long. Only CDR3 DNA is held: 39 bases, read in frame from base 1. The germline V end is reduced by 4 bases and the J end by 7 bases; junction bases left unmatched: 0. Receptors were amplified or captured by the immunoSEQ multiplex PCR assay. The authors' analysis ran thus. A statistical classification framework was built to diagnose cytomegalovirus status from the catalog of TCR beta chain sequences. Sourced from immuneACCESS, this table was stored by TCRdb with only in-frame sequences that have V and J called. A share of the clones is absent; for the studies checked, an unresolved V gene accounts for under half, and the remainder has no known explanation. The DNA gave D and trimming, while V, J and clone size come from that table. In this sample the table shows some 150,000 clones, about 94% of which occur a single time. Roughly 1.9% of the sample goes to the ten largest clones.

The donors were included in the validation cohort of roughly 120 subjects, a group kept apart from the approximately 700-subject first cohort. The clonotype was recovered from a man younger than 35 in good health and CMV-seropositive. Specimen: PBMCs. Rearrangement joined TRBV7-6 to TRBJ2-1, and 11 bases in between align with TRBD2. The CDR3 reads CASSWTSGNEQFF. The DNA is TGTGCCAGCAGCTGGACTAGCGGGAATGAGCAGTTCTTC.